Listed below are T cell receptor beta chains from one sample, sequenced in a study of blood T cell repertoires in COVID-19. The repertoire was sequenced with immunoSEQ multiplex PCR; TCRdb's copy has only in-frame clones and lacks some. Among roughly 100,000 clones listed, 80% to 90% were seen once. Sequencing was carried out using peripheral blood. The origin of the receptors is a human donor in a cohort sampled during active COVID-19. CDR3s include the opening cysteine and the closing phenylalanine or tryptophan. A D gene is named only where the DNA matches it firmly. For some rows the clone size is stated as once, few or many, or as a class when expanded; others skip it.

NA	TRBV7-9	NA	16	TRBJ2-6	CASSLPGQSGANVLTF	TGTGCCAGCAGCTTACCAGGGCAATCTGGGGCCAACGTCCTGACTTTC
TRBD1	TRBV5-1	NA	18	TRBJ2-5	CASSLEQNRDRNQETQYF	TGCGCCAGCAGCTTGGAACAAAACCGGGACAGAAATCAAGAGACCCAGTACTTC
TRBD2	TRBV6-6	NA	14	TRBJ2-3	CASHPSGGPYTQYF	TGTGCCAGCCATCCTAGCGGGGGGCCCTATACGCAGTATTTT
NA	TRBV10-3	NA	11	TRBJ2-1	CAISDRAQEFF	TGTGCCATCAGTGACAGGGCCCAGGAGTTCTTC
TRBD1	TRBV4-2	NA	16	TRBJ2-7	CASSPPDGQGSYEQYF	TGTGCCAGCAGCCCACCGGACGGACAGGGGTCCTACGAGCAGTACTTC
TRBD1	TRBV5-1	NA	16	TRBJ2-1	CASSVARQGGYNEQFF	TGCGCCAGCAGCGTTGCTAGACAGGGTGGTTACAATGAGCAGTTCTTC
NA	TRBV24-1	NA	13	TRBJ1-1	CATSDRGGERAFF	TGTGCCACCAGTGATCGGGGGGGCGAACGAGCTTTCTTT
TRBD1	TRBV18	NA	15	TRBJ2-5	CASSPLQGGTETQYF	TGTGCCAGCTCACCTTTACAGGGGGGAACAGAGACCCAGTACTTC
NA	TRBV7-2	NA	14	TRBJ2-7	CASSSPTGYYEQYF	TGTGCCAGCAGCTCCCCGACAGGCTACTACGAGCAGTACTTC
NA	TRBV19	NA	14	TRBJ1-6	CASSQSSYNSPLHF	TGTGCCAGTTCACAGAGCTCCTATAATTCACCCCTCCACTTT
NA	TRBV6-5	NA	15	TRBJ2-1	CASSQDYLGYNEQFF	TGTGCCAGCAGCCAGGACTACTTAGGCTACAATGAGCAGTTCTTC
TRBD1	TRBV7-2	NA	16	TRBJ2-7	CASSPGLGQGSYEQYF	TGTGCCAGCAGCCCCGGACTCGGACAGGGCTCCTACGAGCAGTACTTC
NA	TRBV27	NA	13	TRBJ2-3	CASSLPLTDTQYF	TGTGCCAGCAGTTTACCCCTAACAGATACGCAGTATTTT
NA	TRBV7-2	NA	15	TRBJ2-7	CASSLELGLSAEQYF	TGTGCCAGCAGCTTAGAATTGGGCCTATCGGCCGAGCAGTACTTC
TRBD1	TRBV13	NA	16	TRBJ2-3	CASSPTTGSSTDTQYF	TGTGCCAGCAGCCCGACGACAGGGAGTAGCACAGATACGCAGTATTTT
NA	TRBV20-1	once	16	TRBJ2-2	CSASGGAGAHTGELFF	TGCAGTGCTAGTGGTGGGGCAGGGGCCCACACCGGGGAGCTGTTTTTT
NA	TRBV7-9	NA	15	TRBJ1-1	CASSWFGFSDTEAFF	TGTGCCAGCAGCTGGTTCGGGTTCTCCGACACTGAAGCTTTCTTT
NA	TRBV19	NA	15	TRBJ2-7	CASSTAFPRRYEQYF	TGTGCCAGTAGTACCGCCTTCCCCCGGAGGTACGAGCAGTACTTC
TRBD2	TRBV28	once	18	TRBJ2-7	CASSLGGTSGRGSAEQYF	TGTGCCAGCAGTTTGGGGGGGACTAGCGGGAGGGGATCCGCCGAGCAGTACTTC
NA	TRBV19	NA	15	TRBJ2-5	CASSVPAGSGETQYF	TGTGCCAGTAGTGTCCCTGCAGGGTCCGGAGAGACCCAGTACTTC
NA	TRBV19	NA	14	TRBJ2-3	CASSGSPVTDTQYF	TGTGCCAGTTCCGGTAGCCCCGTCACAGATACGCAGTATTTT
TRBD1	TRBV9	NA	16	TRBJ1-6	CASSRGDRGPDSPLHF	TGTGCCAGCAGCAGGGGGGACAGGGGGCCGGACTCACCCCTCCACTTT
NA	TRBV29-1	NA	12	TRBJ1-3	CSAGWSGNTIYF	TGCAGCGCCGGGTGGAGTGGAAACACCATATATTTT
NA	TRBV5-1	NA	13	TRBJ2-7	CASSLGADYEQYF	TGCGCCAGCAGCTTGGGGGCAGACTACGAGCAGTACTTC
TRBD1	TRBV19	few	14	TRBJ1-5	CASSPGTGQQPQHF	TGTGCCAGTAGTCCGGGGACAGGTCAACAGCCCCAGCATTTT
TRBD2	TRBV2	NA	17	TRBJ2-3	CASSSPSTAGGTDTQYF	TGTGCCAGCAGTTCCCCCTCTACGGCGGGGGGCACAGATACGCAGTATTTT
NA	TRBV12-3/TRBV12-4	NA	13	TRBJ2-5	CASSRGGGETQYF	TGTGCCAGCAGTAGGGGGGGCGGGGAGACCCAGTACTTC
TRBD1	TRBV3-1/TRBV3-2	NA	14	TRBJ1-1	CASSRNRGSTEAFF	TGTGCCAGCAGCCGCAACAGGGGAAGTACTGAAGCTTTCTTT
TRBD1	TRBV6-2/TRBV6-3	NA	15	TRBJ2-7	CASSSRRDRTYEQYF	TGTGCCAGCAGTTCTCGCCGGGACAGGACCTACGAGCAGTACTTC
NA	TRBV20-1	NA	10	TRBJ2-1	CSGQDNEQFF	TGCAGTGGACAGGACAATGAGCAGTTCTTC
NA	TRBV28	NA	15	TRBJ1-5	CASSASKGGNQPQHF	TGTGCCAGCAGTGCTTCTAAGGGGGGCAATCAGCCCCAGCATTTT
NA	TRBV18	NA	15	TRBJ1-5	CASSPTGLGNQPQHF	TGTGCCAGCTCACCGACAGGCTTGGGCAATCAGCCCCAGCATTTT
TRBD1	TRBV30	NA	13	TRBJ2-1	CACRTGVGNEQFF	TGTGCCTGTAGGACAGGGGTGGGAAATGAGCAGTTCTTC
NA	TRBV19	NA	13	TRBJ1-1	CASRGGQLTEAFF	TGTGCCAGTAGGGGTGGGCAGCTCACTGAAGCTTTCTTT
NA	TRBV19	NA	16	TRBJ1-4	CASSVYSTGSNEKLFF	TGTGCCAGTAGTGTATACAGCACAGGGTCTAATGAAAAACTGTTTTTT
TRBD2	TRBV5-1	NA	13	TRBJ2-7	CASSLTSAHEQYF	TGCGCCAGCAGCTTGACTAGCGCTCACGAGCAGTACTTC
NA	TRBV11-2	NA	16	TRBJ2-3	CASSLGHLALGNTQYF	TGTGCCAGCAGCTTGGGTCACCTAGCTTTGGGAAATACGCAGTATTTT
NA	TRBV7-9	NA	13	TRBJ2-7	CASSPRTDYEQYF	TGTGCCAGCAGCCCCAGGACAGACTACGAGCAGTACTTC
NA	TRBV5-8	NA	15	TRBJ2-7	CASNVGGLTVYEQYF	TGTGCCAGCAACGTCGGGGGACTGACGGTCTACGAGCAGTACTTC
NA	TRBV20-1	NA	13	TRBJ1-2	CSASISTAFGYTF	TGCAGTGCAAGTATTTCGACAGCCTTTGGCTACACCTTC
TRBD1	TRBV19	NA	14	TRBJ1-6	CASRTGTGDSPLHF	TGTGCCAGTAGAACCGGGACAGGGGATTCACCCCTCCACTTT
TRBD2	TRBV12-3/TRBV12-4	NA	13	TRBJ2-5	CASRTSLQETQYF	TGTGCCAGTAGGACTAGCCTCCAAGAGACCCAGTACTTC
NA	TRBV3-1/TRBV3-2	NA	17	TRBJ2-2	CASSQDWSLRNTGELFF	TGTGCCAGCAGCCAAGATTGGTCTCTCAGGAACACCGGGGAGCTGTTTTTT
TRBD1	TRBV2	NA	15	TRBJ1-5	CASRPDRGGNQPQHF	TGTGCCAGCAGGCCGGACAGGGGGGGCAATCAGCCCCAGCATTTT
TRBD2	TRBV10-1	NA	15	TRBJ2-1	CASSLTSGMSDEQFF	TGCGCCAGCAGCCTTACTAGCGGAATGTCGGATGAGCAGTTCTTC
NA	TRBV21-1	NA	15	TRBJ1-6	CASTPRDSSNSPLHF	TGTGCCAGCACACCGAGGGACAGTTCTAATTCACCCCTCCACTTT